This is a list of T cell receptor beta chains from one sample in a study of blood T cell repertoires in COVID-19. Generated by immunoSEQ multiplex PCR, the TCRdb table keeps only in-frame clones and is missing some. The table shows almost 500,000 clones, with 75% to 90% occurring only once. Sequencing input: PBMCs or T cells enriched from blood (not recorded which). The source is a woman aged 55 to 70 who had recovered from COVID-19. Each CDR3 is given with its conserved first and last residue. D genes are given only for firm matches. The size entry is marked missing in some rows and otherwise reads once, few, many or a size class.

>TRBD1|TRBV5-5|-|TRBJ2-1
CASSLGTGWNEQFF
TGTGCCAGCAGCTTGGGGACAGGGTGGAATGAGCAGTTCTTC
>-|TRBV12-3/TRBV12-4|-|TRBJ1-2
CASSPPGVGYTF
TGTGCCAGCAGCCCCCCCGGGGTTGGCTACACCTTC
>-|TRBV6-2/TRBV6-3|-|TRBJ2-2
CASSPGVHTGELFF
TGTGCCAGCAGTCCAGGGGTCCACACCGGGGAGCTGTTTTTT
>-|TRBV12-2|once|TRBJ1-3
CASRLGGQRTSGNTIYF
TGTGCAAGTCGCTTAGGTGGACAGAGGACGTCTGGAAACACCATATATTTT
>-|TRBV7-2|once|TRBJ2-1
CASSLRIGGPYNEQFF
TGTGCCAGCAGCTTAAGAATCGGCGGGCCATACAATGAGCAGTTCTTC
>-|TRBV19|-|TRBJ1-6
CAWGRGKGNSPLHF
TGTGCCTGGGGCAGGGGAAAGGGTAATTCACCCCTCCACTTT
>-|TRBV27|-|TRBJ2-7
CASSFNSRQSAYEQYF
TGTGCCAGCAGTTTTAATTCTCGACAGAGCGCCTACGAGCAGTACTTC
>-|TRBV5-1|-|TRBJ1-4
CASSLGKDSNEKLFF
TGCGCCAGCAGCTTGGGGAAGGACAGTAATGAAAAACTGTTTTTT
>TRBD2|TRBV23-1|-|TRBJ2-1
CASSQEGGGEQFF
TGCGCCAGCAGTCAGGAGGGCGGGGGTGAGCAGTTCTTC
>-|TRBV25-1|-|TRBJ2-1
CASSASPSVSEQFF
TGTGCCAGCAGTGCTAGCCCTTCGGTGAGCGAGCAGTTCTTC
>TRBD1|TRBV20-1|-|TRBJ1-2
CSASTGGGYTF
TGCAGTGCGTCAACAGGGGGAGGCTACACCTTC
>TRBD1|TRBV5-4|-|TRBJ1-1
CASSNRDRGAWNTEAFF
TGTGCCAGCAGCAACCGGGACAGGGGTGCTTGGAACACTGAAGCTTTCTTT
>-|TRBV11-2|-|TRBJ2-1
CASSTGHPYNEQFF
TGTGCCAGCAGCACTGGACACCCCTACAATGAGCAGTTCTTC
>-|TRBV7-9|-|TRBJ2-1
CASSSQDSYNEQFF
TGTGCCAGCAGCTCACAGGATTCCTACAATGAGCAGTTCTTC
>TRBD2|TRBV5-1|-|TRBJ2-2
CASSLSSGLNTGELFF
TGCGCCAGCAGCTTGTCTAGCGGGTTGAACACCGGGGAGCTGTTTTTT
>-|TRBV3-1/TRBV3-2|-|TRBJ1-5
CASSQSLVETPQHF
TGTGCCAGCAGCCAATCCCTGGTGGAGACCCCACAGCATTTT
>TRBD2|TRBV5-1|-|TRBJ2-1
CASSFLAGAGNEQFF
TGCGCCAGCAGCTTCCTAGCGGGGGCAGGCAATGAGCAGTTCTTC
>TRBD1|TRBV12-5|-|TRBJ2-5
CASGPGGGQGAQETQYF
TGTGCTAGTGGACCCGGGGGGGGACAGGGGGCTCAAGAGACCCAGTACTTC
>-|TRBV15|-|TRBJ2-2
CATSRDRLPHGELFF
TGTGCCACCAGCAGAGATCGACTCCCCCACGGGGAGCTGTTTTTT
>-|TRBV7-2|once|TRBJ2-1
CASSLQGNEQFF
TGTGCCAGCAGCCTACAGGGAAATGAGCAGTTCTTC
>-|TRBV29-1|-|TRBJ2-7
CSTWDTGYYEQYF
TGCAGCACCTGGGACACGGGCTACTACGAGCAGTACTTC
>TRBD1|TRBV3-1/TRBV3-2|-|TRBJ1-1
CASSQSDRGRNTEAFF
TGTGCCAGCAGCCAATCGGACAGGGGGAGGAACACTGAAGCTTTCTTT
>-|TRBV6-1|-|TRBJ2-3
CASSEVLTDTQYF
TGTGCCAGCAGTGAGGTACTGACAGATACGCAGTATTTT
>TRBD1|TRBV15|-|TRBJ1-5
CATSSGDRAQVLNNQPQHF
TGTGCCACCAGCAGTGGAGACAGGGCCCAAGTCCTCAACAATCAGCCCCAGCATTTT
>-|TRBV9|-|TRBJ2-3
CASSVWETSDTQYF
TGTGCCAGCAGCGTATGGGAGACATCAGATACGCAGTATTTT
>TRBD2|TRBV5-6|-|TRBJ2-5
CASSLPSSGGETQYF
TGTGCCAGCAGCTTACCATCGTCGGGGGGAGAGACCCAGTACTTC
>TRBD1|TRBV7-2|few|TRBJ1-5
CASSLTGASNQPQHF
TGTGCCAGCAGCTTAACAGGGGCGAGCAATCAGCCCCAGCATTTT
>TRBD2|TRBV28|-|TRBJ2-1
CASSSLPSGVNEQFF
TGTGCCAGCAGTTCCCTACCTAGCGGGGTCAATGAGCAGTTCTTC
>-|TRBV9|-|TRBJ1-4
CASSPEVSGRGEKLFF
TGTGCCAGCAGCCCCGAAGTAAGCGGTCGGGGTGAAAAACTGTTTTTT
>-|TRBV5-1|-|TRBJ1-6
CASSLDPGSPLHF
TGCGCCAGCAGCTTGGATCCGGGATCACCCCTCCACTTT
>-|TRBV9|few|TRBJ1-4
CASSVLSSATNEKLFF
TGTGCCAGCAGCGTATTATCCTCTGCAACTAATGAAAAACTGTTTTTT
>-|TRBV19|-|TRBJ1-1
CASRYQGLSNTEAFF
TGTGCCAGTAGGTACCAGGGCCTTTCAAACACTGAAGCTTTCTTT
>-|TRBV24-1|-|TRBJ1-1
CATSGGGSTEAFF
TGTGCCACCAGTGGGGGGGGGAGCACTGAAGCTTTCTTT
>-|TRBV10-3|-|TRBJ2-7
CAISDPGLYEQYF
TGTGCCATCAGTGATCCAGGACTCTACGAGCAGTACTTC
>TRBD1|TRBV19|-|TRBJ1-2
CASSPRTGGYTF
TGTGCCAGTAGCCCAAGGACAGGTGGCTACACCTTC
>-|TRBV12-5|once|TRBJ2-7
CASGLGQALEQYF
TGTGCTAGTGGTTTGGGACAAGCTCTCGAGCAGTACTTC
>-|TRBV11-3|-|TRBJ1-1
CASSFNAGTKNTEAFF
TGTGCCAGCAGCTTCAACGCAGGGACTAAGAACACTGAAGCTTTCTTT
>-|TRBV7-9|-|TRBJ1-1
CASSLQTEAFF
TGTGCCAGCAGCTTACAGACTGAAGCTTTCTTT